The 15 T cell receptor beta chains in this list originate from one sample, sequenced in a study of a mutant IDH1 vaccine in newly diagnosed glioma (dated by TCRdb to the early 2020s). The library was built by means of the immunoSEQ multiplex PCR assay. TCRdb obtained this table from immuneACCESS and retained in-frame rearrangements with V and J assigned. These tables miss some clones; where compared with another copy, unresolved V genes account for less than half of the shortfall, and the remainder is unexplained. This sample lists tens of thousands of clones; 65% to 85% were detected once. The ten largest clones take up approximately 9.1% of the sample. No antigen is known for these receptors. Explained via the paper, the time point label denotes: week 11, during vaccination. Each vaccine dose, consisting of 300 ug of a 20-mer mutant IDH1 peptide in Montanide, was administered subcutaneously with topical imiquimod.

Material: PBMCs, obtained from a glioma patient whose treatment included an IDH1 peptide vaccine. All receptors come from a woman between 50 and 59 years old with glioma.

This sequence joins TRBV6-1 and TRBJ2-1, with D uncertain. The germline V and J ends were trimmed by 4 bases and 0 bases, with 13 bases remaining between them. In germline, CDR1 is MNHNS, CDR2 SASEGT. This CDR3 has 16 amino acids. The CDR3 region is CASSASVWSSYNEQFF. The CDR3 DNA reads TGTGCCAGCAGTGCTTCGGTCTGGAGCTCCTACAATGAGCAGTTCTTC.

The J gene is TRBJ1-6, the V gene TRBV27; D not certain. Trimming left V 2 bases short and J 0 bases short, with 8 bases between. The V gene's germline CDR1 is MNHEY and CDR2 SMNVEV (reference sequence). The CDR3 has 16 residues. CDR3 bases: TGTGCCAGCAGTTTAAGTGGCGGCTCCTATAATTCACCCCTCCACTTT. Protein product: CASSLSGGSYNSPLHF.

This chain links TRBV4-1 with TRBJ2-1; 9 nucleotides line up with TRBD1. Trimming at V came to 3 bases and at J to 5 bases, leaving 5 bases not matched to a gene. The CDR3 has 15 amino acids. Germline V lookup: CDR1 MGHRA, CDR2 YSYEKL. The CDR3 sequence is CASSQGDRANNEQFF. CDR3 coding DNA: TGCGCCAGCAGCCAGGGGGACAGGGCAAACAATGAGCAGTTCTTC.

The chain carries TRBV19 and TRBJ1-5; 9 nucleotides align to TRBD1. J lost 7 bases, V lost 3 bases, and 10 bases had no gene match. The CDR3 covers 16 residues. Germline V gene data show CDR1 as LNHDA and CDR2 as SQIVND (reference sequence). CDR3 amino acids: CASSMNVDRGLQPQHF. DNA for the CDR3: TGTGCCAGTAGTATGAACGTTGACAGGGGGTTGCAGCCCCAGCATTTT.

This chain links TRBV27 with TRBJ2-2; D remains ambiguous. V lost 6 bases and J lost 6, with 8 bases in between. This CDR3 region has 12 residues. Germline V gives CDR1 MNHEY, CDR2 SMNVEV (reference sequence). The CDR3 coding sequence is TGTGCCAGCAGATATGGGGCCGGGGAGCTGTTTTTT. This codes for CASRYGAGELFF.

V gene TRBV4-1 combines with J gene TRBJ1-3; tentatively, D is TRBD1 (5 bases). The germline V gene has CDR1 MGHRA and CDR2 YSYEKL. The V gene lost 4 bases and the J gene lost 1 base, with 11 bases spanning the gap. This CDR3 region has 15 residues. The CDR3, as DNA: TGCGCCAGCAGCCTCTGGAGGGGTTCTGGAAACACCATATATTTT. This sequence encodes CASSLWRGSGNTIYF.

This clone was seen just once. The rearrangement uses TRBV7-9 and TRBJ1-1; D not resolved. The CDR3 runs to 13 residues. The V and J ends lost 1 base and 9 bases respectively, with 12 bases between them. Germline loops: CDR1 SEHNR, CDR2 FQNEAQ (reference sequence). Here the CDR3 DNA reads TGTGCCAGCAGCTTAGAAGGGATCGACCAAGCTTTCTTT. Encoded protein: CASSLEGIDQAFF.

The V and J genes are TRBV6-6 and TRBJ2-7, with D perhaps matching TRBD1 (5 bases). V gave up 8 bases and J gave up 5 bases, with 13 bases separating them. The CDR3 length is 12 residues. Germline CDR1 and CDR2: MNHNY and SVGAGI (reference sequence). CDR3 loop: CASLSHRHEQYF. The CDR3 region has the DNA TGTGCCAGCCTTTCCCACAGGCACGAGCAGTACTTC.

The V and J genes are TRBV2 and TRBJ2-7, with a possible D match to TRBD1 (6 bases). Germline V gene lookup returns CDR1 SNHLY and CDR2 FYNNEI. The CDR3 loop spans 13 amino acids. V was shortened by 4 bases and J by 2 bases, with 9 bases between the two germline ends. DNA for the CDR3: TGTGCCAGCAGTGGTGGGGACACCTACGAGCAGTACTTC. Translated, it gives CASSGGDTYEQYF.

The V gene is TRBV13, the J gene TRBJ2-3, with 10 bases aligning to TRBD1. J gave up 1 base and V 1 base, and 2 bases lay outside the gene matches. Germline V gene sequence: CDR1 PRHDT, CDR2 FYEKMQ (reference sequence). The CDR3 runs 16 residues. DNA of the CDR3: TGTGCCAGCAGCTTAGTTGGGACAGGGGGCACAGATACGCAGTATTTT. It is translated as CASSLVGTGGTDTQYF. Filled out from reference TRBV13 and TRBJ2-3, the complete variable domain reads AAGVIQSPRHLIKEKRETATLKCYPIPRHDTVYWYQQGPGQDPQFLISFYEKMQSDKGSIPDRFSAQQFSDYHSELNMSSLELGDSALYFCASSLVGTGGTDTQYFGPGTRLTVL.

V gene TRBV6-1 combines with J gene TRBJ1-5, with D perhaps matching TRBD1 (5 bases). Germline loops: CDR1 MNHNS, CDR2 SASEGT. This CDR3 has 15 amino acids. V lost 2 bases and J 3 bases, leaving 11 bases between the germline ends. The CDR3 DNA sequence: TGTGCCAGCAGTGAATTTTGGGGCCCCAATCAGCCCCAGCATTTT. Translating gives CASSEFWGPNQPQHF.

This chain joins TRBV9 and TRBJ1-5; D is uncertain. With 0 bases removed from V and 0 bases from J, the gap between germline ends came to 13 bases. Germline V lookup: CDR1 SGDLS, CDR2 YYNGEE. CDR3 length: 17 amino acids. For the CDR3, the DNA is TGTGCCAGCAGCGTAGAAGGGCAGCCTAATAGCAATCAGCCCCAGCATTTT. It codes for CASSVEGQPNSNQPQHF.

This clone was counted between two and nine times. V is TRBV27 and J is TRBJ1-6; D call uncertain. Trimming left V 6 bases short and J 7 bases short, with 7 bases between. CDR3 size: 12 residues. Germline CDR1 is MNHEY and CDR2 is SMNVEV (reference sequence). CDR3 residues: CASSRPNSPLHF. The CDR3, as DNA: TGTGCCAGCAGCAGACCCAATTCACCCCTCCACTTT.

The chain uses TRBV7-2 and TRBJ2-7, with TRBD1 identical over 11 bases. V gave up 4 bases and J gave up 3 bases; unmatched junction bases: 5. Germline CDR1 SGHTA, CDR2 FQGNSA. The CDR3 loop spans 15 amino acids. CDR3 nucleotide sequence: TGTGCCAGCAGCTCCGGGACAGGGGGTGTCTACGAGCAGTACTTC. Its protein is CASSSGTGGVYEQYF.

The CDR3: CASSQSRQDEQFF. The CDR3 region has the DNA TGCGCCAGCAGTCAATCCCGTCAGGATGAGCAGTTCTTC. V usage is TRBV23-1 and J usage is TRBJ2-1; D gene uncertain. TRBV23-1 is filed as an ORF, its function uncertain. The CDR3 has 13 residues. Trimming took 0 bases from V and 8 from J, leaving 8 bases between them.